This entry concerns a single T cell receptor beta chain. The target antigen is unknown. The data were obtained in a study of cytomegalovirus exposure and HLA in healthy donors. The overall study: Of 398 genotyped donors, roughly 80% clustered with self-reported Caucasian donors.

60 Vbeta and 13 Jbeta primers were used in PCR. Repertoires were generated with immunoSEQ multiplex PCR, while TCRdb's copy carries only in-frame clones and drops some. The data show 150,000 to 200,000 clones, 77% seen once. Whole-study results and caveats: Through in vitro validation, a few CMV-associated chains were shown to be specific for CMV antigens. Presence/absence analysis assumed near-uniform sequencing depth across donors.

Germline-derived CDR1 and CDR2 are MDHEN and SYDVKM. The CDR3 loop spans 15 amino acids. With V trimmed by 5 bases and J by 3 bases, 8 bases remained unmatched. This chain joins TRBV28 and TRBJ1-2; the match to TRBD1 covers 8 bases. The origin of this receptor is a female donor in good health and CMV-seronegative. What was sequenced was PBMCs. The CDR3 DNA is TGTGCCAGCAGTCCGAGACAGGGGAGGGACTATGGCTACACCTTC. Protein product: CASSPRQGRDYGYTF.